These T cell receptor beta chains were read from a single sample in a study of cytomegalovirus exposure and HLA in healthy donors. Libraries were prepared by immunoSEQ multiplex PCR; TCRdb keeps only in-frame clonotypes and omits some of them. Of some 150,000 clones in the sample, roughly 76% were seen once. The material sequenced was PBMCs. The receptors here all came from a woman aged 18-29 years in good health and CMV-seropositive. Each CDR3 is given with its conserved first and last residue. Each record gives: V gene, clone size, D gene, J gene, CDR3 protein, CDR3 DNA. The D gene is left open where the match is weak. Clone size appears in some rows only: once, few, many, or a class for an expanded clone.

v_call: TRBV18
clone_size: -
d_call: -
j_call: TRBJ2-7
cdr3_aa: CASSPRGGEQYF
cdr3_nt: TGTGCCAGCTCTCCCCGGGGAGGCGAGCAGTACTTC

v_call: TRBV19
clone_size: -
d_call: TRBD2
j_call: TRBJ2-1
cdr3_aa: CATSTHGAGGLNEQFF
cdr3_nt: TGTGCCACTTCAACCCACGGAGCGGGGGGCCTCAATGAGCAGTTCTTC

v_call: TRBV28
clone_size: -
d_call: -
j_call: TRBJ1-2
cdr3_aa: CASTRGYGYTF
cdr3_nt: TGTGCCAGCACCCGGGGCTATGGCTACACCTTC

v_call: TRBV5-6
clone_size: -
d_call: -
j_call: TRBJ2-7
cdr3_aa: CASSQGGYEQYF
cdr3_nt: TGTGCCAGCAGCCAGGGGGGCTACGAGCAGTACTTC

v_call: TRBV11-3
clone_size: few
d_call: -
j_call: TRBJ1-1
cdr3_aa: CASSPTRGSTEAFF
cdr3_nt: TGTGCCAGCAGCCCCACCCGGGGTTCCACTGAAGCTTTCTTT

v_call: TRBV9
clone_size: -
d_call: -
j_call: TRBJ2-4
cdr3_aa: CASSPLGGTVNSQYF
cdr3_nt: TGTGCCAGCAGTCCTTTAGGGGGGACAGTAAACAGTCAGTACTTC

v_call: TRBV19
clone_size: -
d_call: -
j_call: TRBJ2-2
cdr3_aa: CASTPGWNTGELFF
cdr3_nt: TGTGCCAGTACCCCGGGGTGGAACACCGGGGAGCTGTTTTTT

v_call: TRBV4-2
clone_size: once
d_call: -
j_call: TRBJ2-5
cdr3_aa: CASSQDLGAETQYF
cdr3_nt: TGTGCCAGCAGCCAAGATTTGGGGGCAGAGACCCAGTACTTC

v_call: TRBV14
clone_size: -
d_call: TRBD2
j_call: TRBJ2-5
cdr3_aa: CASSQTSGGETQYF
cdr3_nt: TGTGCCAGCAGCCAAACTAGCGGGGGAGAGACCCAGTACTTC

v_call: TRBV7-8
clone_size: -
d_call: TRBD2
j_call: TRBJ2-3
cdr3_aa: CASSLDLAGQLTDTQYF
cdr3_nt: TGTGCCAGCAGCTTAGACCTAGCGGGACAGCTCACAGATACGCAGTATTTT

v_call: TRBV5-4
clone_size: -
d_call: TRBD1
j_call: TRBJ1-3
cdr3_aa: CASSLDPGQRGNTIYF
cdr3_nt: TGTGCCAGCAGCTTGGACCCGGGACAGCGGGGAAACACCATATATTTT

v_call: TRBV19
clone_size: -
d_call: TRBD2
j_call: TRBJ2-2
cdr3_aa: CAEPERGRILSDTGELFF
cdr3_nt: TGTGCCGAGCCAGAGCGGGGGCGCATACTATCGGACACCGGGGAGCTGTTTTTT

v_call: TRBV5-1
clone_size: few
d_call: TRBD1
j_call: TRBJ1-1
cdr3_aa: CASSWRDRNTEAFF
cdr3_nt: TGCGCCAGCAGCTGGCGGGACAGGAACACTGAAGCTTTCTTT

v_call: TRBV7-6
clone_size: few
d_call: TRBD1
j_call: TRBJ2-5
cdr3_aa: CASSLAGTGTGRETQYF
cdr3_nt: TGTGCCAGCAGCTTAGCGGGGACCGGGACAGGCCGCGAGACCCAGTACTTC

v_call: TRBV4-1
clone_size: once
d_call: -
j_call: TRBJ2-5
cdr3_aa: CASSQEFDQKTQYF
cdr3_nt: TGCGCCAGCAGCCAAGAATTTGATCAGAAGACCCAGTACTTC

v_call: TRBV29-1
clone_size: -
d_call: TRBD1
j_call: TRBJ2-7
cdr3_aa: CSVVAGGNHEQYF
cdr3_nt: TGCAGCGTTGTGGCAGGGGGCAACCACGAGCAGTACTTC

v_call: TRBV6-6
clone_size: -
d_call: TRBD2
j_call: TRBJ2-7
cdr3_aa: CASSRLAYYEQYF
cdr3_nt: TGTGCCAGCAGTCGACTAGCCTACTACGAGCAGTACTTC

v_call: TRBV15
clone_size: -
d_call: -
j_call: TRBJ1-2
cdr3_aa: CATSREFGSLGYTF
cdr3_nt: TGTGCCACCAGCAGAGAATTCGGGTCCCTAGGCTACACCTTC

v_call: TRBV5-6
clone_size: -
d_call: -
j_call: TRBJ2-5
cdr3_aa: CASSPSASSGWETQYF
cdr3_nt: TGTGCCAGCAGCCCCTCCGCGTCGTCAGGGTGGGAGACCCAGTACTTC

v_call: TRBV7-7
clone_size: -
d_call: -
j_call: TRBJ2-3
cdr3_aa: CASSLSADTDTQYF
cdr3_nt: TGTGCCAGCAGCTTGAGTGCAGACACCGATACGCAGTATTTT

v_call: TRBV7-8
clone_size: -
d_call: -
j_call: TRBJ2-1
cdr3_aa: CASSSGHLYNEQFF
cdr3_nt: TGTGCCAGCAGCTCGGGACACTTATACAATGAGCAGTTCTTC

v_call: TRBV11-2
clone_size: -
d_call: TRBD1
j_call: TRBJ1-1
cdr3_aa: CASSRLTGSRVSTEAFF
cdr3_nt: TGTGCCAGCAGCCGCCTGACAGGGTCGCGCGTATCCACTGAAGCTTTCTTT

v_call: TRBV29-1
clone_size: -
d_call: TRBD1
j_call: TRBJ2-5
cdr3_aa: CSAGTGQETQYF
cdr3_nt: TGCAGCGCCGGGACAGGGCAAGAGACCCAGTACTTC

v_call: TRBV9
clone_size: -
d_call: TRBD2
j_call: TRBJ2-1
cdr3_aa: CASSVIGLAGAGASYNEQFF
cdr3_nt: TGTGCCAGCAGCGTAATCGGACTAGCGGGGGCCGGAGCCTCCTACAATGAGCAGTTCTTC

v_call: TRBV29-1
clone_size: -
d_call: -
j_call: TRBJ2-7
cdr3_aa: CSVEAGFSGAYEQYF
cdr3_nt: TGCAGCGTTGAAGCGGGGTTCTCAGGGGCCTACGAGCAGTACTTC

v_call: TRBV6-5
clone_size: -
d_call: -
j_call: TRBJ1-2
cdr3_aa: CASSYSKGAYGYTF
cdr3_nt: TGTGCCAGCAGTTACTCGAAGGGAGCTTATGGCTACACCTTC

v_call: TRBV9
clone_size: -
d_call: TRBD1
j_call: TRBJ2-7
cdr3_aa: CASSHGQGAGEQYF
cdr3_nt: TGTGCCAGCAGCCATGGACAGGGCGCGGGGGAGCAGTACTTC

v_call: TRBV15
clone_size: -
d_call: TRBD1
j_call: TRBJ2-2
cdr3_aa: CATSSNRGTGELFF
cdr3_nt: TGTGCCACCAGCAGTAACAGGGGCACCGGGGAGCTGTTTTTT

v_call: TRBV18
clone_size: -
d_call: TRBD1
j_call: TRBJ2-1
cdr3_aa: CASSPSTGDPGQFF
cdr3_nt: TGTGCCAGCTCACCGTCGACAGGGGATCCCGGGCAGTTCTTC

v_call: TRBV7-7
clone_size: -
d_call: -
j_call: TRBJ2-1
cdr3_aa: CASSSDSHNEQFF
cdr3_nt: TGTGCTAGCAGCTCGGACAGCCACAATGAGCAGTTCTTC

v_call: TRBV5-1
clone_size: -
d_call: -
j_call: TRBJ1-6
cdr3_aa: CASSLAVGPSNSPLHF
cdr3_nt: TGCGCCAGCAGCTTGGCCGTTGGCCCGTCTAATTCACCCCTCCACTTT

v_call: TRBV4-2
clone_size: few
d_call: -
j_call: TRBJ2-2
cdr3_aa: CASSAGQSTGELFF
cdr3_nt: TGTGCCAGCAGCGCTGGACAGTCCACCGGGGAGCTGTTTTTT

v_call: TRBV29-1
clone_size: -
d_call: -
j_call: TRBJ2-1
cdr3_aa: CSVDSGYNEQFF
cdr3_nt: TGCAGCGTTGACTCGGGGTACAATGAGCAGTTCTTC

v_call: TRBV5-6
clone_size: -
d_call: TRBD1
j_call: TRBJ2-2
cdr3_aa: CASSLRDRGPNTGELFF
cdr3_nt: TGTGCCAGCAGTCTCCGGGACAGGGGCCCCAACACCGGGGAGCTGTTTTTT

v_call: TRBV25-1
clone_size: -
d_call: -
j_call: TRBJ1-6
cdr3_aa: CASSETGSNSPLHF
cdr3_nt: TGTGCCAGCAGTGAAACGGGGTCGAATTCACCCCTCCACTTT

v_call: TRBV5-4
clone_size: -
d_call: TRBD2
j_call: TRBJ2-2
cdr3_aa: CASSLVGGATGELFF
cdr3_nt: TGTGCCAGCAGCTTGGTCGGGGGGGCTACCGGGGAGCTGTTTTTT

v_call: TRBV5-6
clone_size: once
d_call: TRBD1
j_call: TRBJ2-5
cdr3_aa: CASVTGGQETQYF
cdr3_nt: TGTGCCAGCGTAACAGGGGGCCAAGAGACCCAGTACTTC

v_call: TRBV5-4
clone_size: -
d_call: TRBD2
j_call: TRBJ2-5
cdr3_aa: CASSFKVSGRQETQYF
cdr3_nt: TGTGCCAGCAGCTTTAAGGTTAGCGGGAGACAAGAGACCCAGTACTTC

v_call: TRBV2
clone_size: few
d_call: -
j_call: TRBJ2-4
cdr3_aa: CASSPGGLAVDKNSQYF
cdr3_nt: TGTGCCAGCAGTCCCGGTGGTCTAGCTGTTGACAAAAACAGTCAGTACTTC

v_call: TRBV6-1
clone_size: -
d_call: -
j_call: TRBJ2-2
cdr3_aa: CASGGTNTGELFF
cdr3_nt: TGTGCCAGTGGTGGCACGAACACCGGGGAGCTGTTTTTT

v_call: TRBV5-4
clone_size: -
d_call: -
j_call: TRBJ2-5
cdr3_aa: CASSYRQAGETQYF
cdr3_nt: TGTGCCAGCAGTTACCGACAGGCCGGAGAGACCCAGTACTTC